One TCR beta chain is described in this entry. Its antigen remains unidentified. Relative to the germline gene, one junction end is altered; a read error may explain this. Findings and limits, study-wide: Whole repertoires were not studied in the larger cohort, only one V-J beta rearrangement. In terms of TCR gene usage, tumor memory CD4+ T cells clustered together with blood and lymph node memory CD4+ cells, as well as with lymph node naive CD4+ cells.

After constant-region reverse-primer amplification, full-length variable regions underwent semi-nested PCR with Nested Universal Primer A. Each CDR3 protein is one row after TCRdb ran MiXCR on the 5' RACE reads. The sample yields over 50,000 distinct CDR3 sequences, approximately 24% seen once. Germline V gene data show CDR1 as SGHKS and CDR2 as YYEKEE (reference sequence). The CDR3 runs 15 residues. The material sequenced was tumor-infiltrating naive CD4+ T cells sorted from the breast tumor. Noted subset: naive CD4+ T cells, CD4+CD45RA+CD25-. The receptor's source is a female donor with breast cancer. V is TRBV5-5 and J is TRBJ1-3; D gene ambiguous. CDR3 coding DNA: TGTGCCAGCAGCCACCGACGGATCTCTGGAAACACCATATGTTTT. This gives the protein CASSHRRISGNTICF. Filled out from reference TRBV5-5 and TRBJ1-3, the complete variable domain reads DAGVTQSPTHLIKTRGQQVTLRCSPISGHKSVSWYQQVLGQGPQFIFQYYEKEERGRGNFPDRFSARQFPNYSSELNVNALLLGDSALYLCASSHRRISGNTICFGEGSWLTVV.